This T cell receptor (beta chain) was sequenced in a study of T cell repertoires in cytomegalovirus infection (dated by TCRdb to 2018 to 2020). With regard to the full study: The HLA type of each donor mattered for the analysis, because public TCR beta signatures pointed to carriage of CMV infection along with the matching HLA type.

A remark on this clonotype: Its specific antigen is unknown. No base quality information exists; no much larger clone differs at one position.

TCRdb names Illumina HiSeq 1500 as the instrument used. TCRdb ran its own pipeline on the public reads, namely fastp trimming at Q25 and MiXCR clone calling, and kept in-frame beta chains. One record per CDR3 amino acid sequence lists the most common genes and DNA. The sample data list some 220,000 distinct CDR3 sequences, and more than 9% of these were observed just once. The ten largest clones take up 1.5% to 2% of the sample. Overall study results and their limits: The ex vivo response was dominated by HLA-C-restricted CMV-specific TCR beta clonotypes, which also provided the single most frequent clonotype in two of eight donors. In both this cohort and an independent roughly 350-donor cohort, the cumulative frequency of public TCR beta family members distinguished carriers of CMV infection plus the relevant HLA type.

The sample was PBMCs. The receptor comes from a human donor in good health (CMV status not recorded). Some clones in this sample may be carry-over from other donors' samples.

The CDR3 amino acid sequence is: CASSLVGQGSYGYTF. The DNA sequence follows: TGCGCCAGCAGCTTGGTAGGACAGGGGAGCTATGGCTACACCTTC. The chain is made from TRBV5-1 and TRBJ1-2; the central 9 bases match TRBD1. Reading the germline V gene gives CDR1 SGHRS and CDR2 YFSETQ. Compared with germline, V lacks 0 bases and J lacks 4 bases; bases without a gene match: 4. The CDR3 runs 15 amino acids, cysteine and phenylalanine included. The kept DNA is CDR3 alone, 45 bases in frame from the first base.